The 32 T cell receptor beta chains below were found in one sample sequenced in a study of human T cells and chemical hapten exposure. Sample time point: patch test 1, 2 weeks after DPC sensitization. The treatment: therapeutic diphenylcyclopropenone sensitization with weekly scalp DPC. Using its own MiXCR run on the RACE reads, TCRdb lists one record per CDR3 protein. The sample holds some 180,000 distinct CDR3 sequences, approximately 20% seen once. Sequenced here: whole blood, sampled in connection with sensitization to the hapten diphenylcyclopropenone (DPC). These receptors all come from a woman between 45 and 65 years old with alopecia areata. Some clones in this sample may be carry-over from other donors' samples.

This clonotype was counted a few times. This chain links TRBV29-1 with TRBJ2-3, with 7 bases that match TRBD1. Per the germline V gene, CDR1 is SQVTM and CDR2 is ANQGSEA. There are 14 residues in the CDR3. J gave up 1 base and V 6 bases, and 7 bases lay outside the gene matches. This CDR3 reads CSVAQGLGTDTQYF. The CDR3 DNA is TGCAGCGTCGCACAGGGGCTCGGCACAGATACGCAGTATTTT.

This clonotype has a handful of counts. The V call is TRBV29-1, the J call TRBJ1-4, with 7 nucleotides matching TRBD1. Germline values: CDR1 SQVTM, CDR2 ANQGSEA. The CDR3 length is 12 residues. J gave up 4 bases and V 7 bases, and 3 bases lay outside the gene matches. Here the CDR3 DNA reads TGCAGCGCCGGACAGGATAATGAAAAACTGTTTTTT. Amino acids: CSAGQDNEKLFF.

V and J are TRBV24-1 and TRBJ2-1, with TRBD2 matching 7 bases. Germline V gives CDR1 KGHDR, CDR2 SFDVKD. CDR3 length: 11 amino acids. V was pared by 9 bases and J by 6 bases, with 1 base of the junction left unmatched. The CDR3 DNA is TGTGCCACCGAGCGGGGCAATGAGCAGTTCTTC. This sequence encodes CATERGNEQFF.

This chain links TRBV29-1 with TRBJ2-1, with TRBD2 identical over 10 bases. The length of the CDR3 is 14 residues. V was clipped by 5 bases and J by 4 bases; unmatched bases: 5. The V gene's germline CDR1 is SQVTM and CDR2 ANQGSEA. The CDR3 is CSVRGTSAYNEQFF. DNA of the CDR3: TGCAGCGTTCGGGGGACTAGCGCATACAATGAGCAGTTCTTC.

This clonotype has just a few counts. This chain uses TRBV20-1 with TRBJ2-7; possibly TRBD2 for D (6 bases). The CDR3 consists of 12 residues. Per germline, CDR1 DFQATT and CDR2 SNEGSKA (reference sequence). Trimming took 3 bases from V and 5 from J, leaving 11 bases between them. In DNA, the CDR3 is TGCAGTGCTAGCGGGAGACATAACGAGCAGTACTTC. It encodes CSASGRHNEQYF.

This clonotype was counted many times. In DNA form, the CDR3 reads TGTGCCAGCAGCAAAGTGCTTAGCGGGAGCTCCTACGAGCAGTACTTC. Translated, it gives CASSKVLSGSSYEQYF. The genes are TRBV21-1 and TRBJ2-7. TRBV21-1 constitutes a pseudogene. This CDR3 comprises 16 residues.

The genes are TRBV29-1 and TRBJ1-1, with D uncertain. Germline-derived CDR1 and CDR2 are SQVTM and ANQGSEA. The CDR3 totals 15 residues. V shed 2 bases and J shed 1 base, with 14 bases lying between them. In nucleotides, the CDR3 is TGCAGCGTTGAACCCCGGGAGGCTGCGAACACTGAAGCTTTCTTT. This gives the protein CSVEPREAANTEAFF.

This clonotype showed up just a few times. The V and J genes are TRBV9 and TRBJ1-1; a weak D match, TRBD1 (6 bases). This CDR3 is built from 15 residues. From germline, CDR1 is SGDLS and CDR2 YYNGEE. V lost 0 bases and J lost 4, with 13 bases in between. The CDR3 nucleotides are TGTGCCAGCAGCGTAGTCGGGGGCTCGGGCACTGAAGCTTTCTTT. It encodes CASSVVGGSGTEAFF.

V usage is TRBV6-1 and J usage is TRBJ1-4; D may be TRBD1 (6 bases). V shed 6 bases and J shed 4 bases, with 9 bases lying between them. The CDR3 runs 13 residues. CDR1 is MNHNS and CDR2 is SASEGT in the germline V gene. DNA of the CDR3: TGTGCCAGCAGCGACAGGCTTAATGAAAAACTGTTTTTT. It codes for CASSDRLNEKLFF.

V is TRBV5-5 and J is TRBJ2-1, with TRBD2 matching over 10 bases. There are 17 residues in the CDR3. The junction had 9 bases not matched to a gene; V was cut back by 0 bases and J by 6 bases. Per germline, CDR1 SGHKS and CDR2 YYEKEE (reference sequence). The CDR3 sequence: CASSLEQGLAVLNEQFF. In DNA, the CDR3 is TGTGCCAGCAGCTTGGAACAAGGACTAGCGGTTCTCAATGAGCAGTTCTTC.

This clonotype has a count of ten or more. CDR3 in DNA: TGTGCTAGTGGTTTGACAGGGCCAGATACGCAGTATTTT. Its protein product is CASGLTGPDTQYF. The rearrangement joins TRBV12-5 to TRBJ2-3; weak D call: TRBD1 (6 bases). Germline lookup yields CDR1 LGHNT and CDR2 FRNRAP. This CDR3 spans 13 amino acids. V lost 2 bases and J lost 4, with 7 bases in between.

This clonotype has only a few counts. The chain is built from TRBV10-3 and TRBJ1-3, with 10 bases aligning to TRBD1. From germline, CDR1 is ENHRY and CDR2 SYGVKD. The CDR3 spans 16 residues. V dropped 3 bases and J dropped 2; count of bases not matched to a gene: 4. The CDR3 region has the DNA TGTGCCATCAGTGATTCCGGACAGGGGGCTGGAAACACCATATATTTT. It encodes CAISDSGQGAGNTIYF.

J is TRBJ1-3 and V is TRBV29-1; D ambiguous. Trimming left V 3 bases short and J 2 bases short, with 14 bases between. Germline lookup yields CDR1 SQVTM and CDR2 ANQGSEA. The CDR3 consists of 15 residues. DNA of the CDR3: TGCAGCGTTGAGGTTGTGGGAGCAGCTGGAAACACCATATATTTT. Translation: CSVEVVGAAGNTIYF. Full variable domain (outside the CDR3, taken from reference TRBV29-1 and TRBJ1-3): SAVISQKPSRDICQRGTSLTIQCQVDSQVTMMFWYRQQPGQSLTLIATANQGSEATYESGFVIDKFPISRPNLTFSTLTVSNMSPEDSSIYLCSVEVVGAAGNTIYFGEGSWLTVV.

The chain has TRBV7-2 and TRBJ1-5; tentative D call: TRBD1 (5 bases). CDR1 is SGHTA, CDR2 FQGNSA, per germline. Trimming cost V 5 bases and J 2 bases, with 10 bases left between them. CDR3 size: 14 residues. The CDR3 nucleotides are TGTGCCAGCAGCCCCCGGACACGCAATCAGCCCCAGCATTTT. Its translation is CASSPRTRNQPQHF.

The J gene is TRBJ2-1, the V gene TRBV5-1; the match to TRBD2 covers 10 bases. Trimming at V came to 0 bases and at J to 10 bases, leaving 13 bases not matched to a gene. This CDR3 region has 17 residues. Germline-derived CDR1 and CDR2 are SGHRS and YFSETQ. DNA for the CDR3: TGCGCCAGCAGCTTGGAGGGGCGACTAGCGGGTGTGGAGGAGCAGTTCTTC. Residues: CASSLEGRLAGVEEQFF.

This chain's CDR3 is CASSPEAAGTGARRGTIYF. CDR3 DNA: TGTGCCAGCAGCCCCGAGGCTGCAGGCACAGGGGCGAGAAGAGGCACCATATATTTT. The V gene is TRBV7-9, the J gene TRBJ1-3, with 7 bases that match TRBD1. V was clipped by 5 bases and J by 9 bases; unmatched bases: 25. The germline V gene has CDR1 SEHNR and CDR2 FQNEAQ (reference sequence). This CDR3 is built from 19 residues. Full variable domain (outside the CDR3, taken from reference TRBV7-9 and TRBJ1-3): DTGVSQNPRHKITKRGQNVTFRCDPISEHNRLYWYRQTLGQGPEFLTYFQNEAQLEKSRLLSDRFSAERPKGSFSTLEIQRTEQGDSAMYLCASSPEAAGTGARRGTIYFGEGSWLTVV.

Here the CDR3 reads CASSTGQGVARLNEKLFF. The CDR3 DNA reads as TGTGCCAGCAGCACCGGACAGGGGGTAGCGCGGCTGAATGAAAAACTGTTTTTT. J is TRBJ1-4 and V is TRBV7-9; the match to TRBD1 covers 10 bases. From germline, CDR1 is SEHNR and CDR2 FQNEAQ (reference sequence). This CDR3 comprises 18 residues. Germline trimming cut 5 bases from V and 5 bases from J; bases unmatched to any gene: 14. Drawing the rest from reference TRBV7-9 and TRBJ1-4, the complete variable domain is DTGVSQNPRHKITKRGQNVTFRCDPISEHNRLYWYRQTLGQGPEFLTYFQNEAQLEKSRLLSDRFSAERPKGSFSTLEIQRTEQGDSAMYLCASSTGQGVARLNEKLFFGSGTQLSVL.

This chain joins TRBV29-1 and TRBJ2-1; 8 positions match TRBD2. The CDR3 sequence is 15 residues long. Germline CDR1 SQVTM, CDR2 ANQGSEA. The V segment lost 8 bases and the J segment 5 bases; nucleotides outside the gene matches: 14. The CDR3 spells CSTREGLAGDNEQFF. The CDR3 bases are TGCAGCACGAGGGAAGGACTAGCCGGTGACAATGAGCAGTTCTTC.

This clonotype was picked up a small number of times. The V and J genes are TRBV3-1 and TRBJ1-4, with 9 positions matching TRBD1. There are 15 residues in the CDR3. The germline V gene has CDR1 LGHDT and CDR2 YNNKEL (reference sequence). Germline trimming cut 2 bases from V and 5 bases from J; bases unmatched to any gene: 3. CDR3 amino acids: CASSQTGTGNEKLFF. CDR3 coding DNA: TGTGCCAGCAGCCAAACAGGGACAGGGAATGAAAAACTGTTTTTT.

The CDR3 region has the DNA TGTGCCAGCAGTGCGTTACAGGGGCCGTACTACGAGCAGTACTTC. This gives the protein CASSALQGPYYEQYF. This sequence joins TRBV27 and TRBJ2-7; TRBD1 matches 7 bases. V dropped 5 bases and J dropped 3; count of bases not matched to a gene: 10. The germline V gene has CDR1 MNHEY and CDR2 SMNVEV (reference sequence). The CDR3 loop spans 15 amino acids.

In this sample, this clonotype turned up a few times. The V and J genes are TRBV20-1 and TRBJ2-3; maybe TRBD1 (6 bases). The CDR3 consists of 15 residues. Trimming shortened V by 4 bases and J by 0 bases, and 14 bases separated the two germline ends. Per germline, CDR1 DFQATT and CDR2 SNEGSKA (reference sequence). The CDR3 sequence is CSAKDRRTSTDTQYF. The DNA of the CDR3 is TGCAGTGCTAAAGACAGGAGAACTAGCACAGATACGCAGTATTTT.

The chain is built from TRBV7-9 and TRBJ2-1, with 10 positions matching TRBD2. CDR1 and CDR2 (germline): SEHNR, FQNEAQ (reference sequence). The CDR3 length is 16 residues. V shed 5 bases and J 4 bases; nucleotides not matched to a gene: 8. The CDR3 reads CASSPLSGRSYNEQFF. In DNA, the CDR3 is TGTGCCAGCAGCCCCCTTAGCGGGAGGTCTTACAATGAGCAGTTCTTC.

The CDR3: CASIETVLPYEQYF. The CDR3, as DNA: TGTGCCAGCATCGAGACAGTCCTACCCTACGAGCAGTACTTC. This chain links TRBV25-1 with TRBJ2-7, with a possible D match to TRBD1 (5 bases). Germline lookup yields CDR1 MGHDK and CDR2 SYGVNS. V was trimmed by 7 bases and J by 2 bases, leaving 15 bases between them. The length of the CDR3 is 14 residues.

The chain employs TRBV10-3 and TRBJ1-1; 8 nucleotides match TRBD1. J gave up 1 base and V 2 bases, and 3 bases lay outside the gene matches. Germline V lookup: CDR1 ENHRY, CDR2 SYGVKD. This CDR3 region has 15 residues. The CDR3 region is CAISETGTGNTEAFF. For the CDR3, the DNA is TGTGCCATCAGTGAGACCGGGACAGGGAACACTGAAGCTTTCTTT.

The gene calls are TRBV20-1 and TRBJ1-1; no reliable D call. The CDR3 loop spans 13 amino acids. V lost 1 base, J lost 5 bases, and 11 bases lay in between. Germline V CDR1 and CDR2: DFQATT, SNEGSKA (reference sequence). The CDR3 region is CSARVPGLTEAFF. The CDR3 nucleotides are TGCAGTGCTAGAGTACCGGGTTTAACTGAAGCTTTCTTT.

This sequence joins TRBV27 and TRBJ1-1; D is ambiguous. CDR1 and CDR2 from the germline V gene are MNHEY and SMNVEV (reference sequence). Trimming left V 0 bases short and J 1 base short, with 6 bases between. The CDR3 runs to 14 residues. CDR3 sequence reads: CASSLSWGNTEAFF. CDR3 nucleotide sequence: TGTGCCAGCAGTTTATCGTGGGGGAACACTGAAGCTTTCTTT.

The chain employs TRBV5-6 and TRBJ1-4, with 7 bases aligning to TRBD1. The junction had 8 bases not matched to a gene; V was cut back by 2 bases and J by 7 bases. The V gene's germline CDR1 is SGHDT and CDR2 YYEEEE. The CDR3 extends over 15 amino acids. CDR3 in amino acids: CASSFGQVWGEKLFF. CDR3 DNA sequence: TGTGCCAGCAGCTTCGGACAGGTCTGGGGTGAAAAACTGTTTTTT.

This clonotype was picked up many times. This chain links TRBV7-9 with TRBJ2-1; TRBD2 matches at 13 bases. This CDR3 contains 17 residues. Per the germline V gene, CDR1 is SEHNR and CDR2 is FQNEAQ (reference sequence). With V trimmed by 2 bases and J by 0 bases, 1 base remained unmatched. Here the CDR3 DNA reads TGTGCCAGCAGCTTAAGGACTAGCGGGAGCTCCTACAATGAGCAGTTCTTC. It is translated as CASSLRTSGSSYNEQFF.

CDR3 in amino acids: CSVESNRGGETQYF. Here the CDR3 DNA reads TGCAGCGTTGAATCAAACAGGGGTGGCGAGACCCAGTACTTC. The chain joins TRBV29-1 to TRBJ2-5; 7 nucleotides match TRBD1. Germline trimming cut 2 bases from V and 5 bases from J; bases unmatched to any gene: 8. This CDR3 has 14 amino acids. CDR1 and CDR2 from the germline V gene are SQVTM and ANQGSEA.

The chain's CDR3 is CASSRDPAVANYGYTF. The DNA of the CDR3 is TGTGCCAGCAGCCGAGATCCGGCAGTAGCTAACTATGGCTACACCTTC. The chain links TRBV6-5 to TRBJ1-2, with D uncertain. Germline CDR1 MNHEY, CDR2 SVGAGI. The CDR3 covers 16 residues. V was clipped by 6 bases and J by 0 bases, with 17 bases between them.

The chain has TRBV7-8 and TRBJ2-1; 11 bases map to TRBD2. After removal of 4 bases from V and 5 bases from J, the junction contained 4 bases not matched to a gene. This CDR3 is 15 amino acids long. The V gene's germline CDR1 is SGHVS and CDR2 FQNEAQ. As DNA, the CDR3 is TGTGCCAGCAGCTCACAGGGACTAGCGGACAATGAGCAGTTCTTC. Translating it yields CASSSQGLADNEQFF.

The CDR3, as DNA: TGCGCCAGCAGCTGGGTGGGGAGCTCCTACAATGAGCAGTTCTTC. This codes for CASSWVGSSYNEQFF. This chain links TRBV5-1 with TRBJ2-1; D perhaps matches TRBD2 (5 bases). Germline-derived CDR1 and CDR2 are SGHRS and YFSETQ. The CDR3 sequence is 15 residues long. V was trimmed by 3 bases and J by 0 bases, leaving 10 bases between them.